This TCR beta chain was sequenced during a study of human T cells and chemical hapten exposure. This sample's time point: patch test 3, about 24 weeks after DPC sensitization. As for treatment: therapeutic diphenylcyclopropenone sensitization with weekly scalp DPC. Using its own MiXCR run on the RACE reads, TCRdb lists one record per CDR3 protein. The table lists about 120,000 distinct CDR3 sequences, approximately 11% of them singletons, with 2% to 2.5% in the top ten. Per the germline V gene, CDR1 is SNHLY and CDR2 is FYNNEI. The CDR3 length is 13 residues. V was cut by 6 bases and J by 1 base, with 9 bases left in between.

The input for sequencing was whole blood, taken in connection with sensitization to the hapten diphenylcyclopropenone (DPC). The origin of this receptor is a woman aged 45-65 years with alopecia areata. Some clones in this sample may be carry-over from other donors' samples. The chain carries TRBV2 and TRBJ1-1; D remains ambiguous. CDR3 nucleotide sequence: TGTGCCAGCAGGATGGGAGCGAACACTGAAGCTTTCTTT. Protein product: CASRMGANTEAFF. Looking up the rest from reference TRBV2 and TRBJ1-1 gives the full variable domain: EPEVTQTPSHQVTQMGQEVILRCVPISNHLYFYWYRQILGQKVEFLVSFYNNEISEKSEIFDDQFSVERPDGSNFTLKIRSTKLEDSAMYFCASRMGANTEAFFGQGTRLTVV.